This paragraph covers one T cell receptor beta chain sequence. This clonotype was observed many times. The antigen it binds to is not known. No base quality values were provided; no much bigger clone lies one nucleotide off. A case-control design nested within a healthcare worker cohort in London, UK, was used, with weekly nasopharyngeal swab PCR tests and blood sampling performed. Healthcare workers were recruited between 23 and 31 March 2020, during the week of the UK lockdown, and were followed weekly for up to about 15 weeks. Libraries were constructed by 5' RACE. The sequencing machine was a NextSeq 500. The TCR library protocol attached unique molecular identifiers to individual cDNA molecules to correct for sequencing error and PCR bias. Both TCR alpha and beta chains were sequenced, and tight co-correlation was observed between alpha and beta sequence abundances in each sample. The study's own analysis went as follows. Decombinator V4 was used to annotate TCR sequences for V gene, J gene and CDR3. Expanded TCRs were defined as changing significantly between any two time points under a Poisson model with p below 0.0001. Abundances of TCRs were expressed as counts per million after normalisation to the total number of TCRs sequenced in each sample. TRAV1-2 paired with TRAJ12, TRAJ20 or TRAJ33 defined MAIT TCRs, while TRAV10 paired with TRAJ18 defined iNKT TCRs. VDJdb, accessed 1 November 2021, was searched for CMV, EBV and SARS-CoV-2 annotated TCRs, excluding TCRs annotated for multiple antigens. TCRdb reprocessed the public reads (quality trimming at Q25 with fastp, clone calling with MiXCR) and kept in-frame beta chains. Here each entry gathers all rows of one CDR3 protein and keeps the most common genes and DNA. For this entry, the V and J calls and clone size follow TCRdb and not the study's own pipeline. The sample contains some 76,000 distinct CDR3 sequences, roughly an eighth of them found a single time. The top ten clonotypes cover about 14% of the sample.

These data come from a study of early T cells in non-severe SARS-CoV-2 infection (dated by TCRdb to 2020 to 2022). Notes on the research overall: Bulk RNA from unsorted whole blood was used for TCR sequencing, so alpha and beta chains could not be paired. The paper's findings and limits, for the study overall: VDJdb matching was skewed toward anti-spike CD8 responses and likely underestimated virus-specific expansions by missing private and CD4 specificities.

Measured from the cysteine to the phenylalanine, the CDR3 is 13 residues long. Only the CDR3 region is kept as DNA, spanning 39 bases read in frame from base 1. CDR1 and CDR2 are read off the germline V gene as SQVTM and ANQGSEA. V loses 7 bases of germline sequence and J loses 3 bases, and the interval between the two ends is 15 bases. The chain is made from TRBV29-1 and TRBJ1-2; the D segment cannot be called with confidence. This receptor was obtained from an adult who was a healthcare worker with PCR-confirmed SARS-CoV-2 infection or an uninfected control (not recorded which). The sequencing input was whole blood. The DNA sequence is as follows: TGCAGCGCTTCTGGAGCAGGAGACTATGGCTACACCTTC. Its coded protein is CSASGAGDYGYTF.